These 30 T cell receptor beta chains were sequenced from one sample in a study of T cells after posttransplantation cyclophosphamide. TCRdb keeps only in-frame clones here, not all; method: immunoSEQ multiplex PCR. The profile shows approximately 29,000 clones, roughly 85% of them singletons. What was sequenced was PBMCs. Source of these receptors: a man aged 45-60 years.

This clone occurred once. The chain is built from TRBV5-4 and TRBJ2-2; TRBD2 aligns across 14 bases. Unmatched junction bases numbered 4, after V lost 3 bases and J lost 0 bases. The CDR3 is 18 amino acids. Germline lookup yields CDR1 SGHNT and CDR2 YYREEE (reference sequence). The CDR3 here is CASSYGLAGGSNTGELFF. As DNA, the CDR3 is TGTGCCAGCAGCTATGGACTAGCGGGGGGTTCGAACACCGGGGAGCTGTTTTTT.

V and J are TRBV9 and TRBJ2-3; D ambiguous. Trimming shortened V by 0 bases and J by 4 bases, and 6 bases separated the two germline ends. CDR3 length: 13 amino acids. The germline CDR1 and CDR2 sequences are SGDLS and YYNGEE. This CDR3 reads CASSVGSADTQYF. The CDR3 coding sequence is TGTGCCAGCAGCGTAGGGAGTGCAGATACGCAGTATTTT.

The chain recombines TRBV19 with TRBJ2-4, with 11 bases identical to TRBD1. Germline CDR1 LNHDA, CDR2 SQIVND (reference sequence). This CDR3 comprises 15 residues. The V gene end was trimmed by 0 bases and the J gene end by 8 bases; junction bases not matched to a gene: 3. DNA of the CDR3: TGTGCCAGTAGTATAGACGGGACAGGGGGTGACATTCAGTACTTC. Translation gives CASSIDGTGGDIQYF.

V usage is TRBV9 and J usage is TRBJ1-3, with 9 bases identical to TRBD1. Germline trimming cut 0 bases from V and 7 bases from J; bases unmatched to any gene: 2. Germline CDR1 SGDLS, CDR2 YYNGEE. The CDR3 sequence is 14 residues long. The CDR3 region is CASSVAGQGNTIYF. DNA of the CDR3: TGTGCCAGCAGCGTAGCTGGACAGGGGAACACCATATATTTT.

This clone came up a few times. This chain links TRBV28 with TRBJ2-7, with TRBD2 matching over 7 bases. Germline V CDR1 and CDR2: MDHEN, SYDVKM. V trimming: 6 bases; J trimming: 3 bases; junction bases outside the gene matches: 11. This CDR3 spans 15 amino acids. The CDR3 reads CASSSLAGTFYEQYF. The CDR3 bases are TGTGCCAGCAGCTCCTTAGCGGGTACTTTCTACGAGCAGTACTTC. Full variable domain (rest looked up from reference TRBV28 and TRBJ2-7): DVKVTQSSRYLVKRTGEKVFLECVQDMDHENMFWYRQDPGLGLRLIYFSYDVKMKEKGDIPEGYSVSREKKERFSLILESASTNQTSMYLCASSSLAGTFYEQYFGPGTRLTVT.

The V and J genes are TRBV6-5 and TRBJ2-3; a weak D match, TRBD1 (5 bases). Germline CDR1 and CDR2: MNHEY and SVGAGI. The CDR3 loop spans 14 amino acids. Trimming removed 2 bases at V and 4 bases at J, with 10 bases between. The DNA of the CDR3 is TGTGCCAGCAGTTACGGGGCAGGGTCAGATACGCAGTATTTT. It yields the protein CASSYGAGSDTQYF.

The chain employs TRBV19 and TRBJ1-5, with a weak D call TRBD1 (5 bases). V was trimmed by 6 bases and J by 0 bases, leaving 12 bases between them. The CDR3 length is 15 residues. Germline V gene sequence: CDR1 LNHDA, CDR2 SQIVND (reference sequence). This CDR3 is CASRPRQNSNQPQHF. The CDR3 nucleotides read TGTGCCAGTAGGCCCCGACAGAATAGCAATCAGCCCCAGCATTTT.

This chain links TRBV20-1 with TRBJ2-1; 7 bases agree with TRBD2. CDR3 length equals 11 residues. CDR1 is DFQATT, CDR2 SNEGSKA, per germline (reference sequence). The ends lost 1 base at V and 10 bases at J; junction bases unmatched: 1. The CDR3 coding sequence is TGCAGTGCTAGAGCGGGGGGAGAGCAGTTCTTC. Translated, it gives CSARAGGEQFF.

The gene calls are TRBV27 and TRBJ2-4; a possible D gene is TRBD2 (5 bases). Germline assignment: CDR1 MNHEY and CDR2 SMNVEV (reference sequence). V was clipped by 10 bases and J by 6 bases, with 10 bases between them. This CDR3 region has 11 residues. The CDR3: CAIARGNIQYF. CDR3 DNA: TGTGCCATTGCCCGGGGAAACATTCAGTACTTC.

CDR3: CASSTPGEETQYF. As DNA, the CDR3 is TGTGCCAGCAGTACACCAGGGGAGGAGACCCAGTACTTC. This sequence joins TRBV28 and TRBJ2-5; a weak D match, TRBD1 (6 bases). The CDR3 loop spans 13 amino acids. CDR1 MDHEN and CDR2 SYDVKM come from the germline V gene. V lost 5 bases, J lost 5 bases, and 12 bases lay in between. The whole variable domain, remainder taken from reference TRBV28 and TRBJ2-5, is DVKVTQSSRYLVKRTGEKVFLECVQDMDHENMFWYRQDPGLGLRLIYFSYDVKMKEKGDIPEGYSVSREKKERFSLILESASTNQTSMYLCASSTPGEETQYFGPGTRLLVL.

The gene calls are TRBV2 and TRBJ1-2; D uncertain. CDR3 length: 13 residues. V was shortened by 8 bases and J by 5 bases, with 15 bases between the two germline ends. Germline loops: CDR1 SNHLY, CDR2 FYNNEI. The DNA for the CDR3 is TGTGCCAGCGTCAGGTTACGTTCTTATGGCTACACCTTC. The encoded protein is CASVRLRSYGYTF. Full variable domain (missing parts from reference TRBV2 and TRBJ1-2): EPEVTQTPSHQVTQMGQEVILRCVPISNHLYFYWYRQILGQKVEFLVSFYNNEISEKSEIFDDQFSVERPDGSNFTLKIRSTKLEDSAMYFCASVRLRSYGYTFGSGTRLTVV.

V and J are TRBV7-9 and TRBJ1-6; TRBD1 matches 10 bases. The CDR3 runs to 14 residues. In germline, CDR1 is SEHNR, CDR2 FQNEAQ (reference sequence). Germline trimming cut 6 bases from V and 13 bases from J; bases unmatched to any gene: 9. CDR3 nucleotide sequence: TGTGCCAGCAGATCCGGACAGGGGGTAGGGCCCCTCCACTTT. This gives the protein CASRSGQGVGPLHF.

V usage is TRBV5-8 and J usage is TRBJ1-1; 7 nucleotides line up with TRBD1. The V segment lost 5 bases and the J segment 2 bases; nucleotides outside the gene matches: 9. CDR3 length: 15 residues. CDR1 is SGHTS, CDR2 YDEGEE, per germline. This CDR3 reads CASRPPDRVNTEAFF. The CDR3 bases are TGTGCCAGCAGACCTCCCGACAGGGTTAACACTGAAGCTTTCTTT. Supplemented by reference TRBV5-8 and TRBJ1-1, the full variable domain reads EAGVTQSPTHLIKTRGQQATLRCSPISGHTSVYWYQQALGLGLQFLLWYDEGEERNRGNFPPRFSGRQFPNYSSELNVNALELEDSALYLCASRPPDRVNTEAFFGQGTRLTVV.

The chain is built from TRBV7-8 and TRBJ1-5; 7 positions agree with TRBD1. With 3 bases clipped from V and 3 bases from J, the junction kept 5 bases outside the gene matches. CDR3 size: 15 residues. From germline, CDR1 is SGHVS and CDR2 FQNEAQ. CDR3 amino acids: CASSFRGTVNQPQHF. The CDR3 DNA follows: TGTGCCAGCAGCTTTCGCGGGACAGTCAATCAGCCCCAGCATTTT.

This chain uses TRBV7-9 with TRBJ2-7, with TRBD2 matching over 9 bases. CDR1 SEHNR and CDR2 FQNEAQ come from the germline V gene (reference sequence). The CDR3 is 15 amino acids. The junction had 5 bases not matched to a gene; V was cut back by 2 bases and J by 3 bases. The CDR3 protein is CASSLRAGGYYEQYF. As DNA, the CDR3 is TGTGCCAGCAGCTTACGGGCGGGAGGGTACTACGAGCAGTACTTC. The variable domain in full, with the rest retrieved from reference TRBV7-9 and TRBJ2-7, is DTGVSQNPRHKITKRGQNVTFRCDPISEHNRLYWYRQTLGQGPEFLTYFQNEAQLEKSRLLSDRFSAERPKGSFSTLEIQRTEQGDSAMYLCASSLRAGGYYEQYFGPGTRLTVT.

The rearrangement uses TRBV5-1 and TRBJ2-1; D might be TRBD1 (6 bases). The CDR3 consists of 13 residues. Germline V gene lookup returns CDR1 SGHRS and CDR2 YFSETQ. V was clipped by 3 bases and J by 8 bases, with 12 bases between them. The CDR3 nucleotides are TGCGCCAGCAGCTCACAGGGTTTTGATGAGCAGTTCTTC. Its translation is CASSSQGFDEQFF.

V is TRBV12-5 and J is TRBJ1-2; TRBD1 aligns across 9 bases. Trimming at V came to 8 bases and at J to 9 bases, leaving 16 bases not matched to a gene. CDR1 is LGHNT and CDR2 is FRNRAP in the germline V gene. The CDR3 contains 15 residues. The chain's CDR3 is CASLPGTGISVSYTF. The CDR3 bases are TGTGCTAGTCTTCCCGGGACAGGGATCTCCGTGAGCTACACCTTC.

This rearrangement joins TRBV7-8 to TRBJ1-2; maybe TRBD1 (6 bases). The CDR3 spans 13 residues. Trimming removed 4 bases from V and 4 bases from J, with 10 bases in between. The germline V gene has CDR1 SGHVS and CDR2 FQNEAQ. The CDR3 region is CASSSGGTYGYTF. In DNA, the CDR3 is TGTGCCAGCAGCTCGGGGGGCACCTATGGCTACACCTTC.

The V gene is TRBV30, the J gene TRBJ2-3, with 13 bases identical to TRBD2. Per germline, CDR1 GTSNPN and CDR2 SVGIG (reference sequence). The CDR3 consists of 17 residues. J gave up 5 bases and V 3 bases, and 11 bases lay outside the gene matches. DNA for the CDR3: TGTGCCTGGAGCCTGACTGGGACTAGCGGGGTAGGAGATACGCAGTATTTT. It encodes CAWSLTGTSGVGDTQYF.

The chain uses TRBV5-1 and TRBJ2-1; 8 bases match TRBD1. Germline trimming cut 4 bases from V and 6 bases from J; bases unmatched to any gene: 6. The CDR3 totals 14 residues. Germline CDR1 reads SGHRS; CDR2 reads YFSETQ. CDR3 region: CASSLTGEGNEQFF. The CDR3 nucleotides are TGCGCCAGCAGCCTGACAGGGGAAGGCAATGAGCAGTTCTTC.

With regard to this clone: This CDR3 is also generated by other DNA sequences in the sample. V is TRBV6-1 and J is TRBJ2-2; 7 bases line up with TRBD1. The CDR3 extends over 15 amino acids. Germline CDR1 reads MNHNS; CDR2 reads SASEGT. Unmatched junction bases numbered 6, after V lost 3 bases and J lost 5 bases. Here the CDR3 reads CASSDRQGRTGELFF. DNA for the CDR3: TGTGCCAGCAGTGACAGACAGGGACGGACCGGGGAGCTGTTTTTT.

CDR3 loop: CASSLGPSGRRANTGELFF. In DNA, the CDR3 is TGTGCCAGCAGCTTAGGACCTAGCGGGAGAAGGGCGAACACCGGGGAGCTGTTTTTT. The genes are TRBV11-1 and TRBJ2-2; TRBD2 agrees at 10 bases. The CDR3 contains 19 residues. V dropped 1 base and J dropped 0; count of bases not matched to a gene: 8. CDR1 SGHAT and CDR2 FQDESV come from the germline V gene (reference sequence).

The chain has TRBV6-1 and TRBJ2-3; 11 positions match TRBD2. Germline CDR1 is MNHNS and CDR2 is SASEGT. The length of the CDR3 is 14 residues. V lost 2 bases and J lost 7; bases outside the gene matches: 2. CDR3 sequence: CASSELAGGHTQYF. CDR3 coding DNA: TGTGCCAGCAGTGAACTAGCGGGAGGTCATACGCAGTATTTT.

The genes are TRBV6-5 and TRBJ2-2; unclear D gene. V was trimmed by 10 bases and J by 4 bases, leaving 10 bases between them. Germline V gene sequence: CDR1 MNHEY, CDR2 SVGAGI. This CDR3 is built from 12 residues. CDR3 nucleotide sequence: TGTGCCACCGTAATGGCCACCGGGGAGCTGTTTTTT. This sequence encodes CATVMATGELFF.

CDR3 in DNA: TGCGCCAGCAGCCAAGCTTTTCCCCGGGACAGAAGAGGGAACACCATATATTTT. Translation: CASSQAFPRDRRGNTIYF. The chain carries TRBV4-1 and TRBJ1-3, with TRBD1 matching 7 bases. V lost 1 base and J lost 7; bases outside the gene matches: 16. Germline lookup yields CDR1 MGHRA and CDR2 YSYEKL. The CDR3 is 18 amino acids.

The V gene is TRBV5-1, the J gene TRBJ2-7; 7 positions agree with TRBD1. CDR3 size: 13 residues. The V segment lost 3 bases and the J segment 7 bases; nucleotides outside the gene matches: 7. CDR1 SGHRS and CDR2 YFSETQ come from the germline V gene. This CDR3 is CASSSQGVGEQYF. Written as DNA, the CDR3 is TGCGCCAGCAGCTCCCAGGGGGTAGGGGAGCAGTACTTC.

This chain links TRBV6-5 with TRBJ2-1, with a tentative D call TRBD2 (6 bases). The germline gives CDR1 MNHEY, CDR2 SVGAGI. This CDR3 is 13 amino acids long. V lost 2 bases and J 9 bases, leaving 11 bases between the germline ends. As DNA, the CDR3 is TGTGCCAGCAGTTACAGCGCGGGACGTGAGCAGTTCTTC. This gives the protein CASSYSAGREQFF.

The chain has TRBV5-5 and TRBJ2-1, with 10 nucleotides matching TRBD2. The junction had 7 bases not matched to a gene; V was cut back by 4 bases and J by 6 bases. The CDR3 is made up of 15 amino acids. Per the germline V gene, CDR1 is SGHKS and CDR2 is YYEKEE (reference sequence). The CDR3 nucleotides are TGTGCCAGCAGCCGGTTACTAGCGGGGACCAATGAGCAGTTCTTC. Its protein product is CASSRLLAGTNEQFF.

This clone came up a few times. The rearrangement uses TRBV6-1 and TRBJ2-1; 10 bases match TRBD1. The CDR3 runs to 15 residues. Germline-derived CDR1 and CDR2 are MNHNS and SASEGT. J lost 8 bases, V lost 3 bases, and 7 bases had no gene match. CDR3 sequence (DNA): TGTGCCAGCAGTGACACCGGGACAGGGGTCCATGAGCAGTTCTTC. It translates to CASSDTGTGVHEQFF.

This sequence joins TRBV5-1 and TRBJ2-5; D remains unclear. Germline V gives CDR1 SGHRS, CDR2 YFSETQ. This CDR3 has 13 residues. Trimming removed 0 bases from V and 9 bases from J, with 12 bases in between. This CDR3 reads CASSLATQTAQYF. The CDR3 coding sequence is TGCGCCAGCAGCTTGGCCACCCAAACGGCCCAGTACTTC.